This passage covers 30 T cell receptor beta chains from one sample sequenced in a study of siplizumab effects on memory and regulatory T cells (dated by TCRdb to between 2018 and 2020). Library method: the immunoSEQ multiplex PCR assay. TCRdb limited this immuneACCESS table to in-frame rearrangements with V and J called. A share of clones is missing; checked studies link under half to unresolved V genes, and the rest is unexplained. This sample holds approximately 100,000 clones; roughly 94% were observed only once. The ten largest clonotypes hold about 0.6% of the sample. The sequencing sample was made of Tregs sorted from blood. These receptor sequences come from a human donor in good health.

This clone was seen a handful of times. V and J are TRBV29-1 and TRBJ1-1, with D perhaps TRBD1 (5 bases). The CDR3 runs to 13 residues. Germline V gene sequence: CDR1 SQVTM, CDR2 ANQGSEA. The V gene lost 6 bases and the J gene lost 4 bases, with 15 bases spanning the gap. In DNA, the CDR3 is TGCAGCGTGCGAAGGGTGCAGGGCACTGAAGCTTTCTTT. This encodes CSVRRVQGTEAFF.

This clone was counted a single time. One end of the junction fails to match germline, which may point to a read error. The chain uses TRBV5-1 and TRBJ2-3; a weak D match, TRBD2 (6 bases). CDR3 length: 16 amino acids. Germline V gives CDR1 SGHRS, CDR2 YFSETQ. The CDR3, as DNA: TGCGCCAGCAGATTGGGAGGACTACCCCGCACAGATACGCAGTATTTT. Its protein is CASRLGGLPRTDTQYF.

The gene calls are TRBV5-1 and TRBJ2-7, with 10 nucleotides matching TRBD2. The CDR3 extends over 15 amino acids. Per germline, CDR1 SGHRS and CDR2 YFSETQ. The V and J ends lost 0 bases and 4 bases, in that order; junction bases with no gene match: 4. Here the CDR3 reads CASSLEAGGAYEQYF. CDR3 coding DNA: TGCGCCAGCAGCTTGGAAGCGGGAGGGGCTTACGAGCAGTACTTC.

In regard to this clone: This sample includes further DNA sequences coding for the same CDR3. The genes are TRBV6-1 and TRBJ1-2, with 7 bases lining up with TRBD1. This CDR3 has 14 residues. Germline assignment: CDR1 MNHNS and CDR2 SASEGT. Germline trimming cut 4 bases from V and 8 bases from J; bases unmatched to any gene: 10. CDR3 nucleotide sequence: TGTGCCAGCAGTGGAAAGGGACAGTCTCACGGCTACACCTTC. It translates to CASSGKGQSHGYTF.

The rearrangement links TRBV19 to TRBJ2-5; 8 nucleotides line up with TRBD1. CDR3 length equals 13 residues. Germline CDR1 LNHDA, CDR2 SQIVND (reference sequence). The junction had 5 bases not matched to a gene; V was cut back by 8 bases and J by 3 bases. The CDR3 reads CASEGQGEETQYF. CDR3 bases: TGTGCCAGTGAAGGACAGGGAGAAGAGACCCAGTACTTC.

The CDR3 nucleotides are TGTGCCAGCAGCTCCCAGGGACTCCGGGAAAAACTGTTTTTT. Its protein is CASSSQGLREKLFF. The chain recombines TRBV11-2 with TRBJ1-4; D perhaps matches TRBD1 (5 bases). Germline V gene sequence: CDR1 SGHAT, CDR2 FQNNGV. This CDR3 has 14 amino acids. The V and J ends lost 4 bases and 8 bases respectively, with 14 bases between them.

The V and J genes are TRBV19 and TRBJ2-7, with D tentatively TRBD1 or TRBD2 (7 bases each). Trimming left V 9 bases short and J 5 bases short, with 26 bases between. The germline CDR1 and CDR2 sequences are LNHDA and SQIVND (reference sequence). The CDR3 extends over 16 amino acids. CDR3 nucleotide sequence: TGTGCCAGCGCACCCAGGGGGGGGGTAATTAATGACGAGCAGTACTTC. Its protein product is CASAPRGGVINDEQYF.

This clone occurred once. The chain recombines TRBV5-4 with TRBJ1-1, with D possibly TRBD1 on 6 matching bases. This CDR3 is built from 14 residues. V lost 3 bases and J lost 5, with 14 bases in between. The V gene's germline CDR1 is SGHNT and CDR2 YYREEE (reference sequence). CDR3 nucleotide sequence: TGTGCCAGCAGCTCGGGGACACTGAGGACTGAAGCTTTCTTT. Its translation: CASSSGTLRTEAFF. Full variable domain (remainder filled in from reference TRBV5-4 and TRBJ1-1): ETGVTQSPTHLIKTRGQQVTLRCSSQSGHNTVSWYQQALGQGPQFIFQYYREEENGRGNFPPRFSGLQFPNYSSELNVNALELDDSALYLCASSSGTLRTEAFFGQGTRLTVV.

V usage is TRBV10-1 and J usage is TRBJ1-1, with a tentative D call TRBD1 (5 bases). The CDR3 extends over 16 amino acids. V dropped 3 bases and J dropped 1 base, with 15 bases sitting between them. Germline V gene lookup returns CDR1 WNHNN and CDR2 SYGVQD (reference sequence). CDR3 loop: CASSDKSQGGNTEAFF. Written as DNA, the CDR3 is TGCGCCAGCAGTGACAAGAGTCAGGGAGGGAACACTGAAGCTTTCTTT.

The chain links TRBV18 to TRBJ2-4; D perhaps matches TRBD2 (5 bases). V was pared by 6 bases and J by 6 bases, with 27 bases between. Germline CDR1 reads KGHSH; CDR2 reads LQKENI. CDR3 length: 18 residues. The CDR3 spells CASSPLVSGEGSRNIQYF. In DNA form, the CDR3 reads TGTGCCAGCTCCCCCTTAGTCTCCGGGGAAGGATCTAGAAACATTCAGTACTTC.

The chain links TRBV11-3 to TRBJ2-2; D remains ambiguous. Germline CDR1 SGHNT, CDR2 YENEEA. Trimming removed 3 bases at V and 5 bases at J, with 7 bases between. The CDR3 loop spans 13 amino acids. CDR3 bases: TGTGCCAGCAGCTTGTTCGGGACCGGGGAGCTGTTTTTT. It specifies CASSLFGTGELFF.

This clone has just one count. This chain connects TRBV27 to TRBJ2-7; a possible D gene is TRBD2 (5 bases). The germline V gene has CDR1 MNHEY and CDR2 SMNVEV (reference sequence). V lost 6 bases and J lost 0, with 15 bases in between. There are 15 residues in the CDR3. For the CDR3, the DNA is TGTGCCAGCAGCCTCTCATCGGGGTTCTCCTACGAGCAGTACTTC. This codes for CASSLSSGFSYEQYF.

J is TRBJ1-2 and V is TRBV2, with D uncertain. Germline lookup yields CDR1 SNHLY and CDR2 FYNNEI. CDR3 length: 13 residues. The ends were cut back, 5 bases at V and 6 bases at J, with 13 bases in the middle. The CDR3 loop is CASSLRRVDGYTF. DNA for the CDR3: TGTGCCAGCAGTCTAAGGAGGGTAGATGGCTACACCTTC.

The V call is TRBV28, the J call TRBJ1-2; the D is unclear. CDR1 is MDHEN, CDR2 SYDVKM, per germline. Trimming removed 5 bases at V and 3 bases at J, with 7 bases between. The CDR3 is 12 residues long. CDR3 DNA: TGTGCCAGCAGTCCCCTTTACTATGGCTACACCTTC. Translating gives CASSPLYYGYTF.

V is TRBV6-1 and J is TRBJ2-4; D is unclear. CDR1 MNHNS and CDR2 SASEGT come from the germline V gene. This CDR3 region has 13 residues. Trimming took 9 bases from V and 2 from J, leaving 11 bases between them. The CDR3 loop is CASTLLSKNIQYF. The CDR3 nucleotides read TGTGCCAGTACACTCCTCTCCAAAAACATTCAGTACTTC.

This rearrangement joins TRBV2 to TRBJ1-1, with 9 bases fitting TRBD1. CDR3 length: 14 amino acids. The germline V gene has CDR1 SNHLY and CDR2 FYNNEI. The V gene end was trimmed by 5 bases and the J gene end by 5 bases; junction bases not matched to a gene: 6. For the CDR3, the DNA is TGTGCCAGCAGTTCCAGACAGGGGGGGACTGAAGCTTTCTTT. It yields the protein CASSSRQGGTEAFF.

This chain uses TRBV18 with TRBJ1-5; D is possibly TRBD1 (6 bases). V was shortened by 1 base and J by 4 bases, with 14 bases between the two germline ends. CDR1 and CDR2 (germline): KGHSH, LQKENI. This CDR3 is 16 amino acids long. As DNA, the CDR3 is TGTGCCAGCTCACCACAGGGGTTGAGGGGGAATCAGCCCCAGCATTTT. This gives the protein CASSPQGLRGNQPQHF.

The chain uses TRBV5-1 and TRBJ2-7, with TRBD1 matching over 7 bases. J gave up 5 bases and V 5 bases, and 16 bases lay outside the gene matches. The CDR3 runs 16 residues. Germline V CDR1 and CDR2: SGHRS, YFSETQ. DNA for the CDR3: TGCGCCAGCAGTAAACGGATCCGGGACAGCCTCAACGAGCAGTACTTC. The encoded protein is CASSKRIRDSLNEQYF.

CDR3 nucleotides: TGCGCCAGCAGCAGCATACTAGCGGGGATATACAATGAGCAGTTCTTC. This translates into CASSSILAGIYNEQFF. This sequence joins TRBV5-1 and TRBJ2-1; 10 bases match TRBD2. Looked up from germline, CDR1 is SGHRS and CDR2 is YFSETQ. CDR3 length: 16 amino acids. The junction had 8 bases not matched to a gene; V was cut back by 4 bases and J by 4 bases. The full variable domain, in which reference TRBV5-1 and TRBJ2-1 provide the parts outside the CDR3, is KAGVTQTPRYLIKTRGQQVTLSCSPISGHRSVSWYQQTPGQGLQFLFEYFSETQRNKGNFPGRFSGRQFSNSRSEMNVSTLELGDSALYLCASSSILAGIYNEQFFGPGTRLTVL.

A single count supports this clone. The chain couples TRBV2 to TRBJ2-6; D is undetermined. Germline V lookup: CDR1 SNHLY, CDR2 FYNNEI. V was pared by 1 base and J by 1 base, with 5 bases between. CDR3 size: 15 residues. CDR3 in amino acids: CASSEGRSGANVLTF. The CDR3 coding sequence is TGTGCCAGCAGTGAAGGTAGATCTGGGGCCAACGTCCTGACTTTC.

The chain is built from TRBV18 and TRBJ2-1; 8 positions match TRBD2. The germline V gene has CDR1 KGHSH and CDR2 LQKENI. The CDR3 sequence is 15 residues long. Trimming removed 3 bases from V and 4 bases from J; junction bases left unmatched: 5. CDR3 sequence: CASSPKRESYNEQFF. In DNA, the CDR3 is TGTGCCAGCTCACCTAAGCGGGAGAGTTACAATGAGCAGTTCTTC.

DNA for the CDR3: TGTGCCAGCAGTGAGCGTCGAAGGCGGGAGGACTACAATGAGCAGTTCTTC. Translating it yields CASSERRRREDYNEQFF. The rearrangement joins TRBV2 to TRBJ2-1, with 8 bases identical to TRBD2. With 3 bases clipped from V and 3 bases from J, the junction kept 10 bases outside the gene matches. The CDR3 runs 17 residues. Germline loops: CDR1 SNHLY, CDR2 FYNNEI.

The rearrangement uses TRBV9 and TRBJ1-6, with TRBD1 as a possible D gene (6 bases). Trimming cost V 3 bases and J 10 bases, with 20 bases left between them. CDR1 and CDR2 from the germline V gene are SGDLS and YYNGEE. The CDR3 is 16 residues long. The DNA of the CDR3 is TGTGCCAGCAGCGCCGCCCCCGGGACAATTAAATCACCCCTCCACTTT. Protein sequence: CASSAAPGTIKSPLHF.

This chain connects TRBV27 to TRBJ2-1; tentatively, D is TRBD2 (5 bases). The CDR3 sequence is 15 residues long. V gave up 5 bases and J gave up 2 bases, with 13 bases separating them. From germline, CDR1 is MNHEY and CDR2 SMNVEV (reference sequence). The CDR3 DNA reads as TGTGCCAGCAGTCCCTCAGCGGTAACCTACAATGAGCAGTTCTTC. Its translation: CASSPSAVTYNEQFF.

The DNA for the CDR3 is TGTGCCAGCAGCTTGGTTCTCTCGTGGGGTGAAAAACTGTTTTTT. This codes for CASSLVLSWGEKLFF. The genes are TRBV5-5 and TRBJ1-4; no clear D. The germline V and J ends were trimmed by 0 bases and 7 bases, with 13 bases remaining between them. The length of the CDR3 is 15 residues. Germline V lookup: CDR1 SGHKS, CDR2 YYEKEE (reference sequence).

The V gene is TRBV18, the J gene TRBJ1-2; possible D gene TRBD1, 5 bases. The CDR3 is 14 amino acids. Germline V gene data show CDR1 as KGHSH and CDR2 as LQKENI. Trimming cost V 6 bases and J 3 bases, with 14 bases left between them. The CDR3 is CASSSLGDDYGYTF. CDR3 nucleotides: TGTGCCAGCTCGTCTTTGGGGGATGACTATGGCTACACCTTC.

The rearrangement joins TRBV7-8 to TRBJ2-3; the D gene is possibly TRBD1 (6 bases). The germline V and J ends were trimmed by 5 bases and 1 base, with 10 bases remaining between them. This CDR3 is 14 amino acids long. The germline V gene encodes CDR1 SGHVS and CDR2 FQNEAQ. The CDR3 coding sequence is TGTGCCAGCAGCCCGTGGACAGGCACAGATACGCAGTATTTT. Translated, it gives CASSPWTGTDTQYF.

This rearrangement joins TRBV6-1 to TRBJ2-7; TRBD1 agrees at 7 bases. The CDR3 runs to 14 residues. Germline lookup yields CDR1 MNHNS and CDR2 SASEGT. V was pared by 5 bases and J by 2 bases, with 6 bases of the junction left unmatched. CDR3 region: CASSLPGQTYEQYF. CDR3 DNA sequence: TGTGCCAGCAGTCTTCCGGGACAGACCTACGAGCAGTACTTC.

The rearrangement uses TRBV7-9 and TRBJ2-1, with a possible D match to TRBD1 (6 bases). V lost 10 bases, J lost 0 bases, and 16 bases lay in between. The CDR3 has 15 residues. Per the germline V gene, CDR1 is SEHNR and CDR2 is FQNEAQ (reference sequence). CDR3 sequence reads: CAIRQTGSSYNEQFF. The CDR3, as DNA: TGTGCCATCCGCCAGACAGGCAGCTCCTACAATGAGCAGTTCTTC.

The chain couples TRBV5-8 to TRBJ1-1; 7 positions agree with TRBD1. After removal of 4 bases from V and 1 base from J, the junction contained 1 base not matched to a gene. This CDR3 contains 13 residues. The germline CDR1 and CDR2 sequences are SGHTS and YDEGEE. The CDR3 region has the DNA TGTGCCAGCAGCCGGACAGGGAACACTGAAGCTTTCTTT. This codes for CASSRTGNTEAFF.